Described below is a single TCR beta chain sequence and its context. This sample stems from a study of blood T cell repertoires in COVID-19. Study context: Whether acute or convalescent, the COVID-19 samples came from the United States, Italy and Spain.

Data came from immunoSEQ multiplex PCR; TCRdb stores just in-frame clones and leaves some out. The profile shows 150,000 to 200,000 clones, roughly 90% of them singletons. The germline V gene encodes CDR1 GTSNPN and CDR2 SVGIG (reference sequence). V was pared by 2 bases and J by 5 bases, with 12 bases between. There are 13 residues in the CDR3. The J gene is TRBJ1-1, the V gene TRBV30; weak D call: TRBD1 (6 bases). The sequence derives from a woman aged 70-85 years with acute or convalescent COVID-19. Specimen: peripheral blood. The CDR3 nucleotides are TGTGCCTGGAGTACCCAGGGGTATACTGAAGCTTTCTTT. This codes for CAWSTQGYTEAFF.